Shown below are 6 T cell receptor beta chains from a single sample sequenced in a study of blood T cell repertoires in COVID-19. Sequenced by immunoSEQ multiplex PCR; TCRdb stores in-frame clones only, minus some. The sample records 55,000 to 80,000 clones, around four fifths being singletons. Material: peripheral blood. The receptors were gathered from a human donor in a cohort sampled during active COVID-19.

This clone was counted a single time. CDR3 sequence (DNA): TGCGCCAGCAGCTTGGGAAGGACAGAGAGAGAGACCCAGTACTTC. Translated, it gives CASSLGRTERETQYF. The chain uses TRBV5-1 and TRBJ2-5, with a weak D call TRBD1 (6 bases). The germline V gene has CDR1 SGHRS and CDR2 YFSETQ. The CDR3 is 15 residues long. V was cut by 0 bases and J by 4 bases, with 13 bases left in between. Full variable domain (rest looked up from reference TRBV5-1 and TRBJ2-5): KAGVTQTPRYLIKTRGQQVTLSCSPISGHRSVSWYQQTPGQGLQFLFEYFSETQRNKGNFPGRFSGRQFSNSRSEMNVSTLELGDSALYLCASSLGRTERETQYFGPGTRLLVL.

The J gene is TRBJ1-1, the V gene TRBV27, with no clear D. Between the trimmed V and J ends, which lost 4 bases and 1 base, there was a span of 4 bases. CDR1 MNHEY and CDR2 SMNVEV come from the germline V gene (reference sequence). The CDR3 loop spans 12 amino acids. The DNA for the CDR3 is TGTGCCAGCAGTTCTTGGAACACTGAAGCTTTCTTT. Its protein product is CASSSWNTEAFF.

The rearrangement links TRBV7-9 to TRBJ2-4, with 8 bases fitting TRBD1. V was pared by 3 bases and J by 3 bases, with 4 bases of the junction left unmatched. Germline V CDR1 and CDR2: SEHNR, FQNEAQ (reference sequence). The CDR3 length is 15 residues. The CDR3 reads CASSFAQGDKNIQYF. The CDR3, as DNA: TGTGCCAGCAGCTTCGCACAGGGGGACAAAAACATTCAGTACTTC.

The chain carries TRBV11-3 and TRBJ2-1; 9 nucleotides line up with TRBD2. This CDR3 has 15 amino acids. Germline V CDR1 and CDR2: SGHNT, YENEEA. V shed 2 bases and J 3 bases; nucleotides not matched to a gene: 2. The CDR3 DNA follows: TGTGCCAGCAGCTTATTTAGCGGGGGCTACAATGAGCAGTTCTTC. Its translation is CASSLFSGGYNEQFF.

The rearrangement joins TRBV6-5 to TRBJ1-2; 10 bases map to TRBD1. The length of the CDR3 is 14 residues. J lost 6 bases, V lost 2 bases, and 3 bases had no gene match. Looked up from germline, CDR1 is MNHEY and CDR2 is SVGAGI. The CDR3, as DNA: TGTGCCAGCAGTTACATGACAGGGGGCGATGGCTACACCTTC. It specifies CASSYMTGGDGYTF.

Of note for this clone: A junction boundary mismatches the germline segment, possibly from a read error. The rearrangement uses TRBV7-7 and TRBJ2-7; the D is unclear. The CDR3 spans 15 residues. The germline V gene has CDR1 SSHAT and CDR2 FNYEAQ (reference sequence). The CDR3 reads CASSPWAVSSYEQYF. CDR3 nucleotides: TGTGCTAGCAGCCCCTGGGCCGTCAGCTCCTACGAGCAGTACTTC.